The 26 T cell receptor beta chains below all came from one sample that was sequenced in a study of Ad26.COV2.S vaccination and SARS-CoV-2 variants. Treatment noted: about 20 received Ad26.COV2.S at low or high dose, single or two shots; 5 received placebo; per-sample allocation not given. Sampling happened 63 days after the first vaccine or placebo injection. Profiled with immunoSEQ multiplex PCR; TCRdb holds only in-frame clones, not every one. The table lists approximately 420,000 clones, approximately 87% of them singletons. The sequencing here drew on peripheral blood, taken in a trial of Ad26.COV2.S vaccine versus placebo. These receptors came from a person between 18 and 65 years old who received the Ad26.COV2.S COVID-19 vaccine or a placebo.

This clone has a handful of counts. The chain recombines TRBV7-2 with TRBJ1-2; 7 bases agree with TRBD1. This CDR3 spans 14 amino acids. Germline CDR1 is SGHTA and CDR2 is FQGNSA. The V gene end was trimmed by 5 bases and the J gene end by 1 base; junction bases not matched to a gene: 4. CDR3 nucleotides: TGTGCCAGCAGCAAAAACAGGGGTAACTATGGCTACACCTTC. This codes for CASSKNRGNYGYTF.

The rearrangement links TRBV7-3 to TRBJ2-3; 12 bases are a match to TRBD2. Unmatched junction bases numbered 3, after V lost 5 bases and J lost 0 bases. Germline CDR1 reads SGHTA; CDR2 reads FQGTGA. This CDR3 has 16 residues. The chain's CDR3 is CASSITSGGSTDTQYF. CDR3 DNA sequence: TGTGCCAGCAGCATTACTAGCGGGGGGAGCACAGATACGCAGTATTTT.

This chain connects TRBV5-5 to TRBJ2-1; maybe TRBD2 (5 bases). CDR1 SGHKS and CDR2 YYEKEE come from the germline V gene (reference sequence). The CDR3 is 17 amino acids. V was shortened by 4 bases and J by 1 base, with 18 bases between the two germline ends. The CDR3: CASSNPRASGSYNEQFF. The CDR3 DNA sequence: TGTGCCAGCAGCAACCCGCGGGCTAGTGGGTCCTACAATGAGCAGTTCTTC.

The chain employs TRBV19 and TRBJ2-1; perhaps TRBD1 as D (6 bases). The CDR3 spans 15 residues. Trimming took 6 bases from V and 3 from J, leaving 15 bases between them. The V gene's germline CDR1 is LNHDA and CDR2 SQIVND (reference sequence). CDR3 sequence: CASSSGTSFYNEQFF. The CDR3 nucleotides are TGTGCCAGTAGCTCGGGGACATCCTTCTACAATGAGCAGTTCTTC. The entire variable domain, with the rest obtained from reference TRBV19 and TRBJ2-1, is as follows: DGGITQSPKYLFRKEGQNVTLSCEQNLNHDAMYWYRQDPGQGLRLIYYSQIVNDFQKGDIAEGYSVSREKKESFPLTVTSAQKNPTAFYLCASSSGTSFYNEQFFGPGTRLTVL.

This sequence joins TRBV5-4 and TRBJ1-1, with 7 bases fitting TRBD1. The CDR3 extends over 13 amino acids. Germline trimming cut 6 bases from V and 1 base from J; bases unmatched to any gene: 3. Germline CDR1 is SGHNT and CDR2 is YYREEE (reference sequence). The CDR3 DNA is TGTGCCAGCATCGGGACAGCGAACACTGAAGCTTTCTTT. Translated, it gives CASIGTANTEAFF.

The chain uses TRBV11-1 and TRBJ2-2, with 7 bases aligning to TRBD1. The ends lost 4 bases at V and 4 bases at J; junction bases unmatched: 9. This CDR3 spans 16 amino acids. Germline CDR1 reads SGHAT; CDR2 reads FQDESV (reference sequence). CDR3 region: CASSSKRDRITGELFF. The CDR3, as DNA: TGTGCCAGCAGCTCCAAACGGGACAGAATCACCGGGGAGCTGTTTTTT.

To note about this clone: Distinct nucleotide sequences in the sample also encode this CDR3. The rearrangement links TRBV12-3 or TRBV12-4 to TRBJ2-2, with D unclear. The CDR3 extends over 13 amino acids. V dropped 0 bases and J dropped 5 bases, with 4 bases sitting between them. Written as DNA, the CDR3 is TGTGCCAGCAGTTTAGCCTCTACCGGGGAGCTGTTTTTT. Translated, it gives CASSLASTGELFF.

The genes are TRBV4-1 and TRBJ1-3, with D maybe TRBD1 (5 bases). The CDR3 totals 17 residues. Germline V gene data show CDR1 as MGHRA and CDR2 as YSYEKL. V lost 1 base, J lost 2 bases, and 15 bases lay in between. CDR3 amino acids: CASSQAAPGSPGNTIYF. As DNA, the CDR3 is TGCGCCAGCAGCCAAGCCGCCCCAGGGTCCCCTGGAAACACCATATATTTT.

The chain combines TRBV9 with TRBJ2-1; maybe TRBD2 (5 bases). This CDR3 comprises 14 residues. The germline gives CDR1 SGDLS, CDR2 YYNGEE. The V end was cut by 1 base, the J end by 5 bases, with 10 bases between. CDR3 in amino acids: CASSVWSEDNEQFF. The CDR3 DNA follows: TGTGCCAGCAGCGTATGGTCGGAGGACAATGAGCAGTTCTTC.

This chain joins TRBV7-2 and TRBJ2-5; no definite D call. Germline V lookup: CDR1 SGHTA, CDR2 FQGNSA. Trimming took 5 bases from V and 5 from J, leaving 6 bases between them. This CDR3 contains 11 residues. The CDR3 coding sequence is TGTGCCAGCAGCGTACAGGAGACCCAGTACTTC. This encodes CASSVQETQYF.

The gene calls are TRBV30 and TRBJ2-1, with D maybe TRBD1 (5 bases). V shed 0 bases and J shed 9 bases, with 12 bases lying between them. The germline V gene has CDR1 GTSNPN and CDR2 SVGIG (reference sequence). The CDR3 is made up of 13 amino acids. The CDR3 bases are TGTGCCTGGAGTGTTGGGGCTAATGGTGAGCAGTTCTTC. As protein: CAWSVGANGEQFF.

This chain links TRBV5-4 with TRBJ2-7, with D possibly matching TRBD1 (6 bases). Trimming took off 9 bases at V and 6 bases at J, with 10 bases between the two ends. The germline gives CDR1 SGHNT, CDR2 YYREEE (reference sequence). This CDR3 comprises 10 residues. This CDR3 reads CATGQFEQYF. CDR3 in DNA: TGTGCCACCGGACAGTTCGAGCAGTACTTC.

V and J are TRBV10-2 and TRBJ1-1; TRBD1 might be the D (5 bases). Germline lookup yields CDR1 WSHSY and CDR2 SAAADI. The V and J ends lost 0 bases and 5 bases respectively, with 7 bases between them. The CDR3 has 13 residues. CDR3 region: CASSESGDTEAFF. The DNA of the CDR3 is TGCGCCAGCAGTGAGTCGGGGGATACTGAAGCTTTCTTT.

The CDR3 region is CASSPGQGYSNQPQHF. Written as DNA, the CDR3 is TGCGCCAGCAGCCCCGGACAGGGTTATAGCAATCAGCCCCAGCATTTT. The chain couples TRBV5-1 to TRBJ1-5; TRBD1 matches at 8 bases. The CDR3 contains 16 residues. Looked up from germline, CDR1 is SGHRS and CDR2 is YFSETQ. Unmatched junction bases numbered 6, after V lost 4 bases and J lost 0 bases.

The CDR3 loop is CASSFAYGELFF. CDR3 nucleotide sequence: TGTGCCAGCAGTTTCGCGTATGGGGAGCTGTTTTTT. The chain has TRBV12-3 or TRBV12-4 and TRBJ2-2; D not resolved. The ends were cut back, 3 bases at V and 8 bases at J, with 7 bases in the middle. CDR3 length: 12 amino acids.

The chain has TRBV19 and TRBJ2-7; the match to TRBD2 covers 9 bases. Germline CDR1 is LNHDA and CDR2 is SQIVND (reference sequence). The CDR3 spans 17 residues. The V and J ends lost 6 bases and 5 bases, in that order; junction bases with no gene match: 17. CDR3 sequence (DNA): TGTGCCAGTAGAACCGGGACAGCTAGCGGGGACGGCAACGAGCAGTACTTC. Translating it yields CASRTGTASGDGNEQYF.

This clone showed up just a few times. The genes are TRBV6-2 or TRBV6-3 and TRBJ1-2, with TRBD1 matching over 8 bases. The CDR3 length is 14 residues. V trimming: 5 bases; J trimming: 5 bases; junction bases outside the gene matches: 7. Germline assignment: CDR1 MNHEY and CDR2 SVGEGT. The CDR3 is CASSPGTGLYGYTF. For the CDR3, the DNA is TGTGCCAGCAGTCCAGGGACAGGCCTATATGGCTACACCTTC.

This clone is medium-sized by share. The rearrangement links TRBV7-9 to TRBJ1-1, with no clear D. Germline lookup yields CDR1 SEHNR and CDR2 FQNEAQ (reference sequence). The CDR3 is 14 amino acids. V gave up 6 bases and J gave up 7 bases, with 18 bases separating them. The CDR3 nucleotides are TGTGCCAGCAGTTTCCCTGGGAATCCGGGTGAAGCTTTCTTT. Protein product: CASSFPGNPGEAFF.

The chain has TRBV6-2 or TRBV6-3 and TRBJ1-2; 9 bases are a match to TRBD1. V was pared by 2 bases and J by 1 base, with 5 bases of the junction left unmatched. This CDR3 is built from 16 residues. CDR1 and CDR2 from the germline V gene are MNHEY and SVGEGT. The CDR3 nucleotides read TGTGCCAGCAGTTACCTTACAGGGGGCAATAACTATGGCTACACCTTC. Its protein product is CASSYLTGGNNYGYTF.

The CDR3 here is CASSLDNRGRDGYTF. CDR3 nucleotide sequence: TGTGCCAGCAGCTTAGATAACAGGGGGCGGGATGGCTACACCTTC. The J gene is TRBJ1-2, the V gene TRBV7-2, with 9 bases aligning to TRBD1. V lost 1 base, J lost 6 bases, and 6 bases stayed unmatched. This CDR3 spans 15 amino acids. CDR1 and CDR2 (germline): SGHTA, FQGNSA.

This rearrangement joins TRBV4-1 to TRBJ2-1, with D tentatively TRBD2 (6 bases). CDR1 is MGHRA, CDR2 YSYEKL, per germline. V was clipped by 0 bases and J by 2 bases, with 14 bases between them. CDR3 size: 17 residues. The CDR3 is CASSQDPWGVPYNEQFF. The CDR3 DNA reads TGCGCCAGCAGCCAAGACCCTTGGGGGGTGCCCTACAATGAGCAGTTCTTC.

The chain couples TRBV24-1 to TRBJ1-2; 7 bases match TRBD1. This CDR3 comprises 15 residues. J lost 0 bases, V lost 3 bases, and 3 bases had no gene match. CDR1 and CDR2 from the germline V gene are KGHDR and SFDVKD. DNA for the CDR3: TGTGCCACCAGTGATCGACAGGGAGCTAACTATGGCTACACCTTC. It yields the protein CATSDRQGANYGYTF.

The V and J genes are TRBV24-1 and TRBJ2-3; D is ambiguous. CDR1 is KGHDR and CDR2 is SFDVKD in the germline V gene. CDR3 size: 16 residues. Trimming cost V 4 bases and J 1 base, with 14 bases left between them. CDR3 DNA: TGTGCCACCAGTGACTCGCGAAGGGCCGGCACAGATACGCAGTATTTT. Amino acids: CATSDSRRAGTDTQYF.

CDR3 in amino acids: CAWTGGGNEQFF. CDR3 coding DNA: TGTGCCTGGACAGGGGGGGGCAATGAGCAGTTCTTC. The chain employs TRBV30 and TRBJ2-1, with D perhaps given as TRBD1 or TRBD2 (7 bases each). Germline lookup yields CDR1 GTSNPN and CDR2 SVGIG (reference sequence). The CDR3 is 12 amino acids. Trimming took 4 bases from V and 6 from J, leaving 10 bases between them.

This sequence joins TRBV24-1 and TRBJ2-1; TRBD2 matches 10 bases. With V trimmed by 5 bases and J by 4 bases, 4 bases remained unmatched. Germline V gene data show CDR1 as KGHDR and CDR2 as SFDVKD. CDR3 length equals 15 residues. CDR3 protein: CATSVTSGVYNEQFF. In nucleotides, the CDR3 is TGTGCCACCAGTGTCACTAGCGGGGTTTACAATGAGCAGTTCTTC.

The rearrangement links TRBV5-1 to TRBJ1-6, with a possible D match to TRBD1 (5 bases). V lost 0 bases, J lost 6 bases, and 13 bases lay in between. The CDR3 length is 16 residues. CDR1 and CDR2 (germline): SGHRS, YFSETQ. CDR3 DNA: TGCGCCAGCAGCTTGGCGGGCGGGGGTAGTAATTCACCCCTCCACTTT. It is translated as CASSLAGGGSNSPLHF.